This entry lists 12 T cell receptor beta chains sequenced from one sample in a study of patients and donors after allogeneic stem cell transplantation. TCRdb redid the calling of the RT-PCR reads with MiXCR, one entry per CDR3 protein. The repertoire holds some 92,000 distinct CDR3 sequences, with under 50% as singletons. The sequencing sample was made of blood, either unsorted or a sorted T cell fraction (not recorded which). The receptors originated from a human donor who was either an allogeneic HSCT recipient or a stem cell or donor lymphocyte infusion donor (not recorded which). It is not recorded whose cells these are; they may come from a transplant donor.

The chain has TRBV6-5 and TRBJ1-1; unclear D gene. Germline V gene lookup returns CDR1 MNHEY and CDR2 SVGAGI. The CDR3 sequence is 13 residues long. V was clipped by 4 bases and J by 3 bases, with 9 bases between them. DNA for the CDR3: TGTGCCAGCAGTTTGAGGGCGGACACTGAAGCTTTCTTT. It yields the protein CASSLRADTEAFF.

As for this clonotype: The junction differs from germline at one of its ends, possibly a read error. The rearrangement joins TRBV7-6 to TRBJ1-1; D is uncertain. Per the germline V gene, CDR1 is SGHVS and CDR2 is FNYEAQ. The CDR3 is 13 amino acids. The CDR3 protein is CATSEYGATEAFF. The CDR3 nucleotides are TGTGCCACCAGCGAATATGGAGCCACTGAAGCTTTCTTT.

This clonotype has more than one count but fewer than ten. The chain is built from TRBV7-8 and TRBJ1-5; D is perhaps TRBD1 (5 bases). CDR1 is SGHVS and CDR2 is FQNEAQ in the germline V gene. V dropped 5 bases and J dropped 3 bases, with 20 bases sitting between them. This CDR3 region has 17 residues. The DNA for the CDR3 is TGTGCCAGCAGCCTAAGACAGTCTAACATCTACAATCAGCCCCAGCATTTT. Residues: CASSLRQSNIYNQPQHF.

The chain employs TRBV28 and TRBJ1-1; D remains ambiguous. The CDR3 sequence is 14 residues long. V lost 6 bases to trimming and J lost 1 base, with 12 bases between them. CDR1 MDHEN and CDR2 SYDVKM come from the germline V gene. The CDR3 region is CASSPRPRNTEAFF. In DNA form, the CDR3 reads TGTGCCAGCAGCCCCCGGCCGCGGAACACTGAAGCTTTCTTT.

The table lists this clonotype with a few counts. The rearrangement uses TRBV28 and TRBJ1-1; no clear D. The CDR3 spans 13 residues. V shed 6 bases and J shed 10 bases, with 18 bases lying between them. CDR1 and CDR2 (germline): MDHEN, SYDVKM. CDR3 in amino acids: CASSRLDSRSAFF. The CDR3 DNA follows: TGTGCCAGCAGCAGGCTGGATTCCCGATCAGCTTTCTTT.

This clonotype was counted between two and nine times. The chain combines TRBV28 with TRBJ1-6; unclear D gene. From germline, CDR1 is MDHEN and CDR2 SYDVKM. Trimming removed 2 bases at V and 7 bases at J, with 9 bases between. The CDR3 is 14 amino acids. The chain's CDR3 is CASSLVINNSPLHF. DNA for the CDR3: TGTGCCAGCAGTTTAGTGATAAACAATTCACCCCTCCACTTT. Full variable domain (rest looked up from reference TRBV28 and TRBJ1-6): DVKVTQSSRYLVKRTGEKVFLECVQDMDHENMFWYRQDPGLGLRLIYFSYDVKMKEKGDIPEGYSVSREKKERFSLILESASTNQTSMYLCASSLVINNSPLHFGNGTRLTVT.

Concerning this clonotype: This CDR3 is missing its conserved last phenylalanine or tryptophan, likely due to a read error. J is TRBJ2-3 and V is TRBV9, with 8 bases identical to TRBD2. The V and J ends lost 2 bases and 7 bases, in that order; junction bases with no gene match: 12. This CDR3 contains 16 residues. Germline CDR1 is SGDLS and CDR2 is YYNGEE. The CDR3 sequence: CASSVPRAGALHTQYS. CDR3 bases: TGTGCCAGCAGCGTCCCAAGAGCGGGAGCGTTACATACGCAGTATTCT.

The CDR3 is CSARDAGSGGGGNTIYF. CDR3 DNA: TGCAGTGCTAGAGATGCGGGCAGTGGAGGTGGTGGAAACACCATATATTTT. The genes are TRBV20-1 and TRBJ1-3; D not certain. Germline CDR1 is DFQATT and CDR2 is SNEGSKA (reference sequence). This CDR3 spans 17 amino acids. V was trimmed by 0 bases and J by 3 bases, leaving 18 bases between them.

This clonotype has just a few counts. The chain joins TRBV6-5 to TRBJ2-7, with D perhaps matching TRBD2 (6 bases). Trimming removed 5 bases from V and 3 bases from J, with 11 bases in between. Germline CDR1 MNHEY, CDR2 SVGAGI. This CDR3 has 13 amino acids. The CDR3 protein is CASSPRRDYEQYF. The DNA of the CDR3 is TGTGCCAGCAGTCCCCGGAGGGACTACGAGCAGTACTTC.

This clonotype has a handful of counts. This sequence joins TRBV12-3 or TRBV12-4 and TRBJ1-1; no firm D call. This CDR3 region has 13 residues. The ends were cut back, 3 bases at V and 1 base at J, with 6 bases in the middle. The CDR3 region is CASSFSGNTEAFF. The CDR3 DNA reads as TGTGCCAGCAGTTTTTCGGGGAACACTGAAGCTTTCTTT.

The CDR3, as DNA: TGTGCCAGCAGCCCCCTCACCCTTGGACTAGCAGGCGTAGATACGCAGTATTTT. This sequence encodes CASSPLTLGLAGVDTQYF. The V gene is TRBV9, the J gene TRBJ2-3, with 8 bases lining up with TRBD2. Germline values: CDR1 SGDLS, CDR2 YYNGEE. This CDR3 contains 18 residues. The V gene end was trimmed by 4 bases and the J gene end by 5 bases; junction bases not matched to a gene: 18. The full variable domain, completed using reference TRBV9 and TRBJ2-3, is DSGVTQTPKHLITATGQRVTLRCSPRSGDLSVYWYQQSLDQGLQFLIQYYNGEERAKGNILERFSAQQFPDLHSELNLSSLELGDSALYFCASSPLTLGLAGVDTQYFGPGTRLTVL.

This chain uses TRBV7-3 with TRBJ1-1, with 7 positions matching TRBD1. The junction had 5 bases not matched to a gene; V was cut back by 2 bases and J by 2 bases. The CDR3 totals 15 residues. Germline V gene data show CDR1 as SGHTA and CDR2 as FQGTGA. CDR3 nucleotides: TGTGCCAGCAGCTTAGCCTCAGGGGGTAACACTGAAGCTTTCTTT. Its protein product is CASSLASGGNTEAFF.